This TCR beta chain was identified during a study of T cell repertoires in cytomegalovirus infection. Overall study context: Shared public TCR beta signatures pointed to both CMV infection and a matching HLA type. Findings of the study overall: Summed public TCR beta family frequency identified CMV carriers bearing the relevant HLA. The ex vivo response showed dominance by HLA-C-restricted CMV-specific TCR beta clonotypes.

Many counts were recorded for this clonotype. The antigen remains unidentified. Each CDR3 protein is one row after TCRdb ran MiXCR on the reads. The sample carries approximately 500,000 distinct CDR3 sequences, 15% to 20% recorded once. V was clipped by 1 base and J by 5 bases; unmatched bases: 5. Germline V gene lookup returns CDR1 MNHNS and CDR2 SASEGT. The CDR3 has 16 amino acids. J is TRBJ2-3 and V is TRBV6-1, with 11 bases aligning to TRBD1. The sample was CD8+ T cells from PBMCs. The origin of this receptor is a human donor in good health (CMV status not recorded). Some clones in this sample may be carry-over from other donors' samples. CDR3 DNA: TGTGCCAGCAGTGAAGGGGACAGGGGGTGGGTAGATACGCAGTATTTT. It is translated as CASSEGDRGWVDTQYF.